This T cell receptor beta chain was profiled in a study of OX40 agonist ivuxolimab in advanced cancers. Study in general: Patients in the trial were receiving intravenous ivuxolimab every 2 weeks, at doses of 0.01 to 10 mg/kg. The mean age was roughly 60 years, ranging from 23 to 79, with over 70% of participants male. Patients with prior anti-PD-1, anti-PD-L1 or anti-CTLA-4 therapy were eligible; roughly 40% had some.

The protocol was immunoSEQ multiplex PCR, while the TCRdb copy is restricted to in-frame clones and leaves out a portion. The table records 20,000 to 25,000 clones, over 75% of them present only once. As regards this clone: What it recognizes is unknown.

The study's findings and limits: Some of the nonresponding patients also showed low levels of normalized T-cell clonal expansion.

The sequencing here drew on CD4+ or CD8+ T cells sorted from blood, taken in a trial of the OX40 agonist ivuxolimab. This receptor was taken from an adult with an advanced solid tumor such as melanoma, head and neck, liver or kidney cancer.

The CDR3 spells CASSSLTGRQPQHF. In nucleotides, the CDR3 is TGTGCCAGCAGCTCTTTAACAGGGAGGCAGCCCCAGCATTTT. The chain links TRBV7-2 to TRBJ1-5, with D possibly being TRBD1 (6 bases). V lost 4 bases, J lost 7 bases, and 14 bases lay in between. Germline CDR1 is SGHTA and CDR2 is FQGNSA. The CDR3 extends over 14 amino acids.